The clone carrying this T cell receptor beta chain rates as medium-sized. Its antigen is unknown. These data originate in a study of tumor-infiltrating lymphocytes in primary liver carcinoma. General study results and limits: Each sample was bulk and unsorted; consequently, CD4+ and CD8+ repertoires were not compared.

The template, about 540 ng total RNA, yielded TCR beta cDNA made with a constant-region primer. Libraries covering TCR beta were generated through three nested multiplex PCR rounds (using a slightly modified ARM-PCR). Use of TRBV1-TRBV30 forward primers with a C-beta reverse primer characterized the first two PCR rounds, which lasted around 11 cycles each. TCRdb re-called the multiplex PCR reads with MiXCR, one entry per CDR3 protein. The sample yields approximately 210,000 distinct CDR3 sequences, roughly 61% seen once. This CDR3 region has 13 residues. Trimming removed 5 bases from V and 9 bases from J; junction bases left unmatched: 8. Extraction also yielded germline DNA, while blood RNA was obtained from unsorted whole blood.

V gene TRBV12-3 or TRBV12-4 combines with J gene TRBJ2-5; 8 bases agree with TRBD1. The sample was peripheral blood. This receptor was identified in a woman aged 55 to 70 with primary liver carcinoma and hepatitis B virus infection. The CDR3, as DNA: TGTGCCAGCAGTACGGACAGGGCCAGGGCCCAGTACTTC. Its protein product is CASSTDRARAQYF.